This T cell receptor beta chain derives from a study of shared clonotypes between healthy human individuals. General study findings and limits: Shared across several donors were around 5% of the naive CD4 clonotypes. Generation of non-shared clonotypes was less probable than generation of clonotypes shared by all four donors.

CDR1 is MDHEN, CDR2 SYDVKM, per germline. The CDR3 is 15 amino acids. Trimming removed 7 bases from V and 6 bases from J; junction bases left unmatched: 13. On this clone itself: Its antigen is undetermined.

Produced via immunoSEQ multiplex PCR; TCRdb's table is partial and in-frame only. This table holds over 2 million clones, around 93% found once. What was sequenced was naive CD4+ T cells from PBMCs. Subset denoted: CD45RA+ positively selected. This receptor was identified in a man aged 18-30 years in good health. Some clones in this sample may be carry-over from other donors' samples. This rearrangement joins TRBV28 to TRBJ1-2, with 8 positions matching TRBD1. In nucleotides, the CDR3 is TGTGCCAGCACCCCTTTCGGGGCAGGGGGCAATGGCTACACCTTC. It specifies CASTPFGAGGNGYTF.